This TCR beta chain was documented in a study of blood T cell repertoires in COVID-19. This clone occurred once. As originally analysed: Amplified reference gene primers provided the basis for estimating nucleated cell counts. Repertoires were generated with immunoSEQ multiplex PCR, while TCRdb's copy carries only in-frame clones and drops some. That table furnishes V, J and clone size, whereas the DNA furnished D and trimming. Of tens of thousands of clones in the sample, roughly 82% were seen once. Sequenced input: peripheral blood. The source is a man older than 75 with active or convalescent COVID-19.

CDR3 in amino acids: CASSEGREPQHF. The CDR3 region has the DNA TGTGCCAGCAGTGAGGGGAGGGAACCCCAGCATTTT. The rearrangement links TRBV6-1 to TRBJ1-5; D is unresolved. Looked up from germline, CDR1 is MNHNS and CDR2 is SASEGT. V was trimmed by 3 bases and J by 10 bases, leaving 10 bases between them. The CDR3 contains 12 residues.